These 18 T cell receptor beta chains were all obtained from the same sample, sequenced in a study of post-analysis software for immune sequencing data. The study's findings and limits: Relative to controls, patients had a few TRBV segments at higher frequency, with TRBV5-6, TRBV5-1 and TRBV20-1 among these.

Every TCR beta cDNA library bore unique molecular identifiers. TCRdb reanalysed the PCR reads using MiXCR and keeps one entry per CDR3 protein. The sample carries 350,000 to 500,000 distinct CDR3 sequences, 35% to 45% recorded once. These TCRs' antigens remain unknown. Sequenced sample: blood. These receptors all stem from a girl aged 2-10 years with multiple sclerosis.

V and J are TRBV3-1 and TRBJ2-5; D gene unclear. CDR1 and CDR2 (germline): LGHDT, YNNKEL (reference sequence). The CDR3 extends over 14 amino acids. Trimming pared 1 base from V and 9 bases from J, leaving 15 bases between. This CDR3 is CASSQGSSTLSQYF. In DNA form, the CDR3 reads TGTGCCAGCAGCCAAGGATCTTCGACGCTTTCCCAGTACTTC.

This clonotype appeared a few times. CDR3 DNA: TGTGCCAGCAGTTCCCTAACAGGGGGGAATTCTGGCTACACCTTC. Its protein is CASSSLTGGNSGYTF. The rearrangement uses TRBV12-3 or TRBV12-4 and TRBJ1-2, with 8 nucleotides matching TRBD1. This CDR3 is built from 15 residues. J was trimmed by 7 bases and V by 4 bases; bases with no gene match: 11.

V and J are TRBV7-9 and TRBJ2-7, with 11 bases fitting TRBD2. This CDR3 region has 16 residues. V lost 4 bases and J lost 3; bases outside the gene matches: 8. Germline loops: CDR1 SEHNR, CDR2 FQNEAQ (reference sequence). CDR3 bases: TGTGCCAGCAGCTCCCCCCTGGGACTAGCGGACTACGAGCAGTACTTC. Translating it yields CASSSPLGLADYEQYF.

This clonotype was seen more than once but under ten times. The chain combines TRBV20-1 with TRBJ2-1, with D possibly matching TRBD1 (5 bases). This CDR3 contains 13 residues. CDR1 DFQATT and CDR2 SNEGSKA come from the germline V gene (reference sequence). Trimming left V 1 base short and J 6 bases short, with 10 bases between. The CDR3 DNA sequence: TGCAGTGCTAGAGGGCAGGGCGGCAATGAGCAGTTCTTC. This translates into CSARGQGGNEQFF.

This clonotype was picked up a small number of times. The CDR3: CASSQQPKETQYF. The CDR3 DNA reads as TGTGCCAGCTCACAACAGCCAAAGGAGACCCAGTACTTC. The V call is TRBV18, the J call TRBJ2-5; D unresolved. Germline assignment: CDR1 KGHSH and CDR2 LQKENI. This CDR3 contains 13 residues. Trimming pared 4 bases from V and 5 bases from J, leaving 11 bases between.

This clonotype was detected only a few times. This chain uses TRBV29-1 with TRBJ2-7; 8 positions agree with TRBD1. In germline, CDR1 is SQVTM, CDR2 ANQGSEA. V was pared by 6 bases and J by 4 bases, with 8 bases of the junction left unmatched. The CDR3 runs to 13 residues. CDR3: CSVWGRGRYEQYF. CDR3 sequence (DNA): TGCAGCGTGTGGGGCAGGGGGCGGTACGAGCAGTACTTC.

This chain connects TRBV5-1 to TRBJ2-2; 7 bases agree with TRBD1. This CDR3 has 15 amino acids. Losses at the gene ends were 5 bases for V and 0 bases for J; bases not matched to a gene: 4. Germline lookup yields CDR1 SGHRS and CDR2 YFSETQ. The chain's CDR3 is CASSTGAANTGELFF. The CDR3 nucleotides read TGCGCCAGCAGTACAGGGGCGGCGAACACCGGGGAGCTGTTTTTT.

In nucleotides, the CDR3 is TGCAGTGCAACAACAGGGTCACCGAACTATGGCTACACCTTC. This codes for CSATTGSPNYGYTF. The chain carries TRBV20-1 and TRBJ1-2; tentatively, D is TRBD1 (6 bases). The V and J ends lost 6 bases and 2 bases respectively, with 16 bases between them. Germline CDR1 reads DFQATT; CDR2 reads SNEGSKA (reference sequence). This CDR3 contains 14 residues.

This clonotype has only a few counts. The chain carries TRBV4-1 and TRBJ2-7; perhaps TRBD2 as D (6 bases). The CDR3 is made up of 14 amino acids. The germline V gene encodes CDR1 MGHRA and CDR2 YSYEKL. V dropped 6 bases and J dropped 0 bases, with 12 bases sitting between them. The CDR3 DNA sequence: TGCGCCAGCAGTTGGACGCGGGACTCCTACGAGCAGTACTTC. Protein product: CASSWTRDSYEQYF.

This clonotype was seen more than once but under ten times. The chain has TRBV7-2 and TRBJ2-7, with 7 positions matching TRBD1. Looked up from germline, CDR1 is SGHTA and CDR2 is FQGNSA. V dropped 3 bases and J dropped 1; count of bases not matched to a gene: 6. The CDR3 length is 15 residues. The CDR3 DNA reads as TGTGCCAGCAGCTTCGAACAGGGGAAGTCCTACGAGCAGTACTTC. Translation: CASSFEQGKSYEQYF.

This chain links TRBV20-1 with TRBJ1-5; the match to TRBD1 covers 7 bases. The V gene's germline CDR1 is DFQATT and CDR2 SNEGSKA (reference sequence). J was trimmed by 5 bases and V by 7 bases; bases with no gene match: 11. The CDR3 runs 14 residues. The CDR3 region has the DNA TGCAGTGTTCAGTTCTCCGGGACAGATCAGCCCCAGCATTTT. It specifies CSVQFSGTDQPQHF.

Within the sample, this clonotype is large (0.1 to 1%). This rearrangement joins TRBV5-1 to TRBJ2-2; D gene ambiguous. The CDR3 totals 15 residues. V lost 1 base to trimming and J lost 3 bases, with 10 bases between them. Per the germline V gene, CDR1 is SGHRS and CDR2 is YFSETQ. In nucleotides, the CDR3 is TGCGCCAGCAGCTTGCGGACCTGGGACACCGGGGAGCTGTTTTTT. It yields the protein CASSLRTWDTGELFF.

The rearrangement links TRBV20-1 to TRBJ2-3; no clear D. The CDR3 consists of 14 residues. Trimming removed 6 bases from V and 4 bases from J, with 17 bases in between. CDR1 DFQATT and CDR2 SNEGSKA come from the germline V gene (reference sequence). The CDR3 nucleotides read TGCAGTGCACCCTACGGAGCCGCATCAGATACGCAGTATTTT. Amino acid sequence: CSAPYGAASDTQYF.

The table lists this clonotype with a few counts. A read error may account for a junction end that differs from germline. The V gene is TRBV5-1, the J gene TRBJ2-7; 7 positions match TRBD1. The CDR3 covers 17 residues. Germline CDR1 and CDR2: SGHRS and YFSETQ. Here the CDR3 DNA reads TGCGCCAGCAGCCCCCCCGGGGACAGCTATGGATCCTGCGAGCAGTACTTC. It is translated as CASSPPGDSYGSCEQYF.

The chain carries TRBV18 and TRBJ1-2, with unresolved D. The V end lost 3 bases, the J end lost 2 bases, and 19 bases lay between the germline ends. The CDR3 loop spans 17 amino acids. In germline, CDR1 is KGHSH, CDR2 LQKENI. In DNA form, the CDR3 reads TGTGCCAGCTCACCGGAGGGCCCTAACACTCGCAACTATGGCTACACCTTC. It specifies CASSPEGPNTRNYGYTF.

Here the CDR3 reads CASSQDAEIYNEQFF. CDR3 nucleotide sequence: TGCGCCAGCAGCCAAGATGCGGAAATCTACAATGAGCAGTTCTTC. The rearrangement links TRBV4-3 to TRBJ2-1; D is unresolved. The length of the CDR3 is 15 residues. Trimming removed 0 bases at V and 3 bases at J, with 9 bases between. CDR1 is LGHNA and CDR2 is YSLEER in the germline V gene.

Only a few counts were recorded for this clonotype. This chain links TRBV4-3 with TRBJ2-6; D is undetermined. CDR1 is LGHNA, CDR2 YSLEER, per germline. This CDR3 spans 15 amino acids. Trimming stripped 5 bases from V and 0 bases from J, with 8 bases between. CDR3 in amino acids: CASSFVSSGANVLTF. The CDR3 DNA reads as TGCGCCAGCAGCTTTGTAAGCTCTGGGGCCAACGTCCTGACTTTC.

The J gene is TRBJ1-2, the V gene TRBV2, with TRBD1 as a possible D gene (5 bases). V shed 5 bases and J shed 2 bases, with 12 bases lying between them. Per germline, CDR1 SNHLY and CDR2 FYNNEI. CDR3 length: 14 residues. DNA for the CDR3: TGTGCCAGCAGTAGCTTATCAGGGAACTATGGCTACACCTTC. This codes for CASSSLSGNYGYTF.